This is a list of T cell receptor beta chains from one sample in a study of vaccination and CD4 T cells after COVID-19. These TCRs are of unknown antigen specificity. TCRdb called the PCR reads again in MiXCR, with one record for every CDR3 protein. The repertoire holds several thousand distinct CDR3 sequences, with 34% as singletons. The specimen sequenced was CD4+ T cells from blood, cultured in vitro. These receptors all stem from a human donor in good health. The CDR3 runs from the conserved cysteine through the conserved F or W. A D gene is named only where the DNA matches it firmly. Clone size is shown for a subset of rows, as once, few, many or a class of expanded clone.

j_gene: TRBJ2-3; v_gene: TRBV4-1; d_gene: TRBD1; abundance: -; CDR3nt: TGCGCCAGCAGCCAGACAGGGGATGGGACAGATACGCAGTATTTT; CDR3aa: CASSQTGDGTDTQYF
j_gene: TRBJ2-1; v_gene: TRBV6-1; d_gene: -; abundance: -; CDR3nt: TGTGCCAGCCAAAGACAGCCAGCGGAATCCAATGAGCAGTTCTTC; CDR3aa: CASQRQPAESNEQFF
j_gene: TRBJ2-3; v_gene: TRBV19; d_gene: -; abundance: few; CDR3nt: TGTGCCAGTAGTATGCACGGGTATACGCAGTATTTT; CDR3aa: CASSMHGYTQYF
j_gene: TRBJ1-1; v_gene: TRBV12-3/TRBV12-4; d_gene: -; abundance: once; CDR3nt: TGTGCCAGCAGCCGAGGACAAGCGGCCACTGAAGCTTTCTTT; CDR3aa: CASSRGQAATEAFF
j_gene: TRBJ1-1; v_gene: TRBV6-5; d_gene: -; abundance: -; CDR3nt: TGTGCCAGCAGTTACGAGATGGGGGGGGAAGCTTTCTTT; CDR3aa: CASSYEMGGEAFF
j_gene: TRBJ1-1; v_gene: TRBV11-2; d_gene: -; abundance: -; CDR3nt: TGTGCCAGCAGCTTAACACGCACTGAAGCTTTCTTT; CDR3aa: CASSLTRTEAFF
j_gene: TRBJ2-1; v_gene: TRBV21-1; d_gene: -; abundance: -; CDR3nt: TGTGCCAGCATCTGCGAAGGACGCCAAGGCCATGAGCAGTTCTTC; CDR3aa: CASICEGRQGHEQFF
j_gene: TRBJ1-5; v_gene: TRBV30; d_gene: -; abundance: -; CDR3nt: TGTGCCTGGAGTTTCCGGGAAGATCAGCCCCAGCATTTT; CDR3aa: CAWSFREDQPQHF
j_gene: TRBJ1-1; v_gene: TRBV19; d_gene: -; abundance: -; CDR3nt: TGTGCCAGCCGACGGGACACTTACACTGAAGCTTTCTTT; CDR3aa: CASRRDTYTEAFF
j_gene: TRBJ2-7; v_gene: TRBV7-2; d_gene: -; abundance: -; CDR3nt: TGTGCCAGCAGTTCCTCACAGGGTTATGAGCAGTACTTC; CDR3aa: CASSSSQGYEQYF
j_gene: TRBJ1-5; v_gene: TRBV7-8; d_gene: -; abundance: few; CDR3nt: TGTGCCAGCAGCCCGAGTCTCGGGGGGCAAACTAGCAATCAGCCCCAGCATTTT; CDR3aa: CASSPSLGGQTSNQPQHF
j_gene: TRBJ1-2; v_gene: TRBV15; d_gene: -; abundance: few; CDR3nt: TGTGCCACCAGCAGGGGGCAGGGTGAGGATGGCTACACCTTC; CDR3aa: CATSRGQGEDGYTF
j_gene: TRBJ1-3; v_gene: TRBV10-3; d_gene: -; abundance: -; CDR3nt: TGTGCCGTGAACAGGGAAGTAAGTGGGAACACCATATATTTT; CDR3aa: CAVNREVSGNTIYF
j_gene: TRBJ2-3; v_gene: TRBV7-2; d_gene: TRBD2; abundance: -; CDR3nt: TGTGCCAGCAGCTTAGCCCTAGGGACTAGCGGAAGGCTGAATACGCAGTATTTT; CDR3aa: CASSLALGTSGRLNTQYF
j_gene: TRBJ2-1; v_gene: TRBV10-3; d_gene: TRBD2; abundance: -; CDR3nt: TGTGCCATCAGGCGGGGGGCCGGGGGCAATGAGCAGTTCTTC; CDR3aa: CAIRRGAGGNEQFF
j_gene: TRBJ2-2; v_gene: TRBV19; d_gene: TRBD1; abundance: -; CDR3nt: TGTGCCAGTAGGACAGGGTGGGACACCGGGGAGCTGTTTTTT; CDR3aa: CASRTGWDTGELFF
j_gene: TRBJ1-3; v_gene: TRBV7-9; d_gene: -; abundance: -; CDR3nt: TGTGCCAGCAGCTCCGGGACATCTGGAAACACCATATATTTT; CDR3aa: CASSSGTSGNTIYF
j_gene: TRBJ2-5; v_gene: TRBV20-1; d_gene: -; abundance: few; CDR3nt: TGCAGTGCTAGAACCGGGACGGAAGAAGAGACCCAGTACTTC; CDR3aa: CSARTGTEEETQYF
j_gene: TRBJ1-5; v_gene: TRBV18; d_gene: -; abundance: few; CDR3nt: TGTGCCAGCTCAGTAGCGAATGGCCAGCCCCAGCATTTT; CDR3aa: CASSVANGQPQHF
j_gene: TRBJ1-4; v_gene: TRBV7-9; d_gene: -; abundance: -; CDR3nt: TGTGCCAGCAGCTTTGGAGAAAAACTGTTTTTT; CDR3aa: CASSFGEKLFF
j_gene: TRBJ2-2; v_gene: TRBV7-6; d_gene: -; abundance: -; CDR3nt: TGTGCCAGCAGCTTATCCCAGGGTTTAACCGGGGAGCTGTTTTTT; CDR3aa: CASSLSQGLTGELFF
j_gene: TRBJ1-1; v_gene: TRBV15; d_gene: TRBD1; abundance: few; CDR3nt: TGTGCCACCAGCAGAGATCTGAGGGGGCGAGCTGAAGCTTTCTTT; CDR3aa: CATSRDLRGRAEAFF
j_gene: TRBJ2-7; v_gene: TRBV6-1; d_gene: -; abundance: few; CDR3nt: TGTGCCAGCAGTCCGGGTTCCTACGAGCAGTACTTC; CDR3aa: CASSPGSYEQYF
j_gene: TRBJ1-2; v_gene: TRBV20-1; d_gene: TRBD1; abundance: few; CDR3nt: TGCAGTGCACCTGGACAGGGTGACTATGGCTACACCTTC; CDR3aa: CSAPGQGDYGYTF
j_gene: TRBJ1-4; v_gene: TRBV20-1; d_gene: -; abundance: -; CDR3nt: TGCAGTGCCGCCACCCGGGGGGGGGTAGGTGAAAAACTGTTTTTT; CDR3aa: CSAATRGGVGEKLFF
j_gene: TRBJ2-7; v_gene: TRBV14; d_gene: TRBD1; abundance: -; CDR3nt: TGTGCCAGCAGCCTAAATAGACAGGGGTCGAACGAGCAGTACTTC; CDR3aa: CASSLNRQGSNEQYF
j_gene: TRBJ1-2; v_gene: TRBV7-8; d_gene: -; abundance: once; CDR3nt: TGTGTCAGCAGCTTAGTCGGCACGGGGGGCTACACCTTC; CDR3aa: CVSSLVGTGGYTF
j_gene: TRBJ1-1; v_gene: TRBV16; d_gene: -; abundance: once; CDR3nt: TGTGCCAGCAGCCAATCCCCCAGGGCGCCTTTCTTT; CDR3aa: CASSQSPRAPFF
j_gene: TRBJ1-2; v_gene: TRBV2; d_gene: -; abundance: -; CDR3nt: TGTGCCAGCGGAATAAAAACAGGGACCGGCTATGGCTACACCTTC; CDR3aa: CASGIKTGTGYGYTF
j_gene: TRBJ2-2; v_gene: TRBV2; d_gene: -; abundance: -; CDR3nt: TGTGCCAGCAGACAGGGATACACCGGGGAGCTGTTTTTT; CDR3aa: CASRQGYTGELFF
j_gene: TRBJ2-7; v_gene: TRBV30; d_gene: -; abundance: -; CDR3nt: TGTGCCTGGAGTGCGGCCCTCGGCGAGCAGTACTTC; CDR3aa: CAWSAALGEQYF
j_gene: TRBJ1-5; v_gene: TRBV2; d_gene: -; abundance: -; CDR3nt: TGTGCCAGCAGTGTTGAAGGAGATCAGCCCCAGCATTTT; CDR3aa: CASSVEGDQPQHF
j_gene: TRBJ2-7; v_gene: TRBV20-1; d_gene: -; abundance: -; CDR3nt: TGCAGTGCTAGCCGGGACAACTTCTACGAGCAGTACTTC; CDR3aa: CSASRDNFYEQYF
j_gene: TRBJ2-3; v_gene: TRBV5-1; d_gene: TRBD1; abundance: few; CDR3nt: TGCGCCAGCAGATACGGAGGGACAGGAGATACGCAGTATTTT; CDR3aa: CASRYGGTGDTQYF
j_gene: TRBJ2-4; v_gene: TRBV10-1; d_gene: -; abundance: -; CDR3nt: TGCGCCAGCAGTGACAGGGCAGACATTCAGTACTTC; CDR3aa: CASSDRADIQYF
j_gene: TRBJ2-3; v_gene: TRBV7-2; d_gene: -; abundance: -; CDR3nt: TGTGCCAGCAGCTTATGGGGCACAGATACGCAGTATTTT; CDR3aa: CASSLWGTDTQYF
j_gene: TRBJ1-1; v_gene: TRBV6-1; d_gene: -; abundance: few; CDR3nt: TGTGCCAGTTCCGTCTTTGGACAGACGAACACTGAAGCTTTCTTT; CDR3aa: CASSVFGQTNTEAFF
j_gene: TRBJ1-2; v_gene: TRBV5-6; d_gene: -; abundance: -; CDR3nt: TGTGCCAGCAGCCCCGAGCCGGTGGTCGGACGTGGCTACACCTTC; CDR3aa: CASSPEPVVGRGYTF
j_gene: TRBJ2-1; v_gene: TRBV6-5; d_gene: -; abundance: -; CDR3nt: TGTGCCAGCAGTTTCCTATCAGGGGTAAATGAGCAGTTCTTC; CDR3aa: CASSFLSGVNEQFF
j_gene: TRBJ1-2; v_gene: TRBV24-1; d_gene: -; abundance: hyperexpanded; CDR3nt: TGTGCCACCGCTGGCAGGGGCCGCTATGGCTACACCTTC; CDR3aa: CATAGRGRYGYTF
j_gene: TRBJ1-5; v_gene: TRBV4-1; d_gene: TRBD1; abundance: few; CDR3nt: TGCGCCAGCAGCCAAGTGATCCCAGGGGGTCAGCCCCAGCATTTT; CDR3aa: CASSQVIPGGQPQHF
j_gene: TRBJ1-1; v_gene: TRBV19; d_gene: -; abundance: -; CDR3nt: TGTGCCAGTAGCTCTTCGGGGCACACTGAAGCTTTCTTT; CDR3aa: CASSSSGHTEAFF
j_gene: TRBJ1-2; v_gene: TRBV10-2; d_gene: -; abundance: few; CDR3nt: TGCGCCAGCAGTGAGATAGAGGGTGGCTACACCTTC; CDR3aa: CASSEIEGGYTF
j_gene: TRBJ1-1; v_gene: TRBV29-1; d_gene: TRBD1; abundance: few; CDR3nt: TGCAGCGTTGAAGGACAGGGGGGCGACACTGAAGCTTTCTTT; CDR3aa: CSVEGQGGDTEAFF
j_gene: TRBJ1-6; v_gene: TRBV19; d_gene: TRBD1; abundance: -; CDR3nt: TGTGCCAGTAGTATAAGGGACAGGGTCAATTCACCCCTCCACTTT; CDR3aa: CASSIRDRVNSPLHF
j_gene: TRBJ1-1; v_gene: TRBV2; d_gene: -; abundance: -; CDR3nt: TGTGCCAGCACGATCCAGGGCGACACTGAAGCTTTCTTT; CDR3aa: CASTIQGDTEAFF
j_gene: TRBJ2-3; v_gene: TRBV20-1; d_gene: -; abundance: -; CDR3nt: TGCAGTGCTAGAGTCGGTTCAGATACGCAGTATTTT; CDR3aa: CSARVGSDTQYF
j_gene: TRBJ1-2; v_gene: TRBV27; d_gene: -; abundance: -; CDR3nt: TGTGCCAGCAGTCCCCGCCCGGACAGTCTACATGGCTACACCTTC; CDR3aa: CASSPRPDSLHGYTF
j_gene: TRBJ1-2; v_gene: TRBV2; d_gene: -; abundance: -; CDR3nt: TGTGCCAGCAGTGTGCAGGGGACATCCCTCTATGGCTACACCTTC; CDR3aa: CASSVQGTSLYGYTF
j_gene: TRBJ1-2; v_gene: TRBV6-1; d_gene: TRBD1; abundance: -; CDR3nt: TGTGCCAGCAGGTTACAACCTGGACAGGCATGGGGCTACACCTTC; CDR3aa: CASRLQPGQAWGYTF
j_gene: TRBJ1-4; v_gene: TRBV7-9; d_gene: TRBD1; abundance: -; CDR3nt: TGTGCCAGCAGCAGGGGGACAGGGTGGGAAAAACTGTTTTTT; CDR3aa: CASSRGTGWEKLFF
j_gene: TRBJ1-1; v_gene: TRBV7-9; d_gene: -; abundance: few; CDR3nt: TGTGCCAGCGGAAGGCGCGGGGCTTGGACTGAAGCTTTCTTT; CDR3aa: CASGRRGAWTEAFF
j_gene: TRBJ1-1; v_gene: TRBV19; d_gene: -; abundance: -; CDR3nt: TGTGCCAGTCAGTTTTTGGGTATGAACACTGAAGCTTTCTTT; CDR3aa: CASQFLGMNTEAFF
j_gene: TRBJ2-7; v_gene: TRBV15; d_gene: -; abundance: once; CDR3nt: TGTGCCACCAGCAGAGATCGGGGGGCCAACGAGCAGTACTTC; CDR3aa: CATSRDRGANEQYF
j_gene: TRBJ1-1; v_gene: TRBV7-3; d_gene: TRBD1; abundance: medium-sized; CDR3nt: TGTGCCAGCAGCTTAACCGCCGGACAGGTTCGAGCTTTCTTT; CDR3aa: CASSLTAGQVRAFF
j_gene: TRBJ1-5; v_gene: TRBV6-1; d_gene: -; abundance: -; CDR3nt: TGTGCCACCTATCATCAGGGATATCAGCCCCAGCATTTT; CDR3aa: CATYHQGYQPQHF
j_gene: TRBJ2-2; v_gene: TRBV18; d_gene: TRBD1; abundance: -; CDR3nt: TGTGCCAGCTCACCACGGGGACAGGGAGGCACCGGGGAGCTGTTTTTT; CDR3aa: CASSPRGQGGTGELFF
j_gene: TRBJ1-2; v_gene: TRBV5-4; d_gene: -; abundance: -; CDR3nt: TGTGCCAGCAGCTCGGACCGCAGCTATGGCTACACCTTC; CDR3aa: CASSSDRSYGYTF
j_gene: TRBJ1-4; v_gene: TRBV19; d_gene: -; abundance: -; CDR3nt: TGTGCCAGTACCCCTGGGGAAAAACTGTTTTTT; CDR3aa: CASTPGEKLFF